This T cell receptor (beta chain) was found in a study of cytomegalovirus exposure and HLA in healthy donors. Primers included in the PCR were 60 Vbeta and 13 Jbeta primers. This table comes from immunoSEQ multiplex PCR, and its TCRdb copy is limited to in-frame clones, with some not included. The sample consists of about 200,000 clones, less than 85% of them appearing once. The sequence was collected from a girl aged 2-10 years in good health and CMV-seronegative. The specimen sequenced was PBMCs.

The CDR3 DNA reads TGTGCCAGTAGTATCGGAGCCCCCCGGGAGCAGTACTTC. Translating it yields CASSIGAPREQYF. The rearrangement links TRBV19 to TRBJ2-7; D ambiguous. The germline V and J ends were trimmed by 3 bases and 7 bases, with 13 bases remaining between them. Per the germline V gene, CDR1 is LNHDA and CDR2 is SQIVND (reference sequence). This CDR3 spans 13 amino acids.